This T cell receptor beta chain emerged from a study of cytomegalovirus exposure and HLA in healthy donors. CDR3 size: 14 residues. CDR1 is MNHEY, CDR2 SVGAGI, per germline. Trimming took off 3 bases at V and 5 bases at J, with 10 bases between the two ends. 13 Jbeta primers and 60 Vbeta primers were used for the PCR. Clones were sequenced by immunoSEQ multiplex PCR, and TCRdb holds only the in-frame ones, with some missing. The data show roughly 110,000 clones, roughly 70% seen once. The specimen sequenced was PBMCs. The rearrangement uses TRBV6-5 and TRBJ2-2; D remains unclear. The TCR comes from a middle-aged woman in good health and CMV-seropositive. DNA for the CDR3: TGTGCCAGCAGTTATACGGCGAGGACCGGGGAGCTGTTTTTT. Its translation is CASSYTARTGELFF.